This passage covers 17 T cell receptor beta chains from one sample sequenced in a study of T cells in Graves' hyperthyroidism and ophthalmopathy. TCR beta CDR3 region amplification was performed from RNA transcripts. The TCR CDR3 first-round RT-PCR relied on the HTBI primer set. TCRdb reanalysed the multiplex PCR reads using MiXCR and keeps one entry per CDR3 protein. The sample includes roughly 350,000 distinct CDR3 sequences, roughly an eighth seen only once; the top ten take 34%. Sequencing used blood. These TCRs come from a woman in her 40s with Graves' ophthalmopathy.

The rearrangement joins TRBV3-1 to TRBJ2-1; TRBD2 aligns across 15 bases. The CDR3 is made up of 18 amino acids. V gave up 2 bases and J gave up 4 bases; unmatched junction bases: 6. The germline V gene has CDR1 LGHDT and CDR2 YNNKEL (reference sequence). The CDR3 sequence: CASSQQGLAGGRYNEQFF. The DNA for the CDR3 is TGTGCCAGCAGCCAACAGGGACTAGCGGGGGGCAGGTACAATGAGCAGTTCTTC.

The table lists this clonotype with a few counts. The J gene is TRBJ2-5, the V gene TRBV10-3; 8 bases agree with TRBD1. The CDR3 contains 14 residues. V gave up 10 bases and J gave up 3 bases; unmatched junction bases: 10. Germline CDR1 and CDR2: ENHRY and SYGVKD. Here the CDR3 reads CATLRNRGEETQYF. CDR3 DNA sequence: TGTGCCACCCTCCGGAACAGGGGGGAAGAGACCCAGTACTTC.

This clonotype was counted a few times. The chain carries TRBV7-9 and TRBJ1-6; the D is unclear. The germline V and J ends were trimmed by 4 bases and 7 bases, with 8 bases remaining between them. The CDR3 sequence is 13 residues long. Germline CDR1 SEHNR, CDR2 FQNEAQ (reference sequence). The CDR3 loop reads CASSSAANSPLHF. CDR3 bases: TGTGCCAGCAGCTCCGCAGCCAATTCACCCCTCCACTTT.

This clonotype has a single count. The junction departs from germline at one end; a sequencing error may be responsible. The genes are TRBV15 and TRBJ1-6, with 7 bases that match TRBD1. The CDR3 loop spans 14 amino acids. Germline loops: CDR1 LNHNV, CDR2 YYDKDF (reference sequence). The CDR3 here is CATSGSGQDSPLYF. CDR3 bases: TGTGCCACCAGCGGATCAGGACAGGACTCACCCCTCTACTTT.

This clonotype was seen repeatedly, ten times or more. The CDR3 here is CASSSLLGRATGANVLTF. CDR3 DNA sequence: TGTGCCAGCAGCTCCCTGCTCGGTAGGGCTACTGGGGCCAACGTCCTGACTTTC. The chain employs TRBV7-9 and TRBJ2-6; D is uncertain. The V end lost 4 bases, the J end lost 2 bases, and 18 bases lay between the germline ends. CDR3 length: 18 residues. Germline V gene sequence: CDR1 SEHNR, CDR2 FQNEAQ (reference sequence).

The table lists this clonotype with many counts. The chain joins TRBV7-9 to TRBJ1-1; D is ambiguous. CDR1 and CDR2 (germline): SEHNR, FQNEAQ (reference sequence). V shed 5 bases and J shed 5 bases, with 12 bases lying between them. The CDR3 totals 13 residues. The CDR3 sequence is CASSPVARTEAFF. The CDR3, as DNA: TGTGCCAGCAGCCCCGTCGCGAGAACTGAAGCTTTCTTT.

This clonotype was seen more than once but under ten times. This rearrangement joins TRBV20-1 to TRBJ1-6, with D possibly matching TRBD1 (6 bases). CDR3 size: 15 residues. Germline V gives CDR1 DFQATT, CDR2 SNEGSKA (reference sequence). Trimming removed 3 bases at V and 5 bases at J, with 14 bases between. CDR3 residues: CSASDWGQDNSPLHF. The DNA of the CDR3 is TGCAGTGCTAGTGATTGGGGACAAGATAATTCACCCCTCCACTTT.

This clonotype has only a few counts. The chain has TRBV6-1 and TRBJ2-3; tentative D call: TRBD2 (5 bases). CDR1 MNHNS and CDR2 SASEGT come from the germline V gene. V lost 6 bases, J lost 2 bases, and 9 bases lay in between. CDR3 length equals 13 residues. The CDR3 coding sequence is TGTGCCAGCAGCACGAGGGACACAGATACGCAGTATTTT. Protein: CASSTRDTDTQYF.

V usage is TRBV12-3 or TRBV12-4 and J usage is TRBJ1-2; D perhaps matches TRBD1 (5 bases). The CDR3 is 14 residues long. V was pared by 3 bases and J by 7 bases, with 15 bases between. The CDR3 region is CASSFRPGFIGYTF. CDR3 sequence (DNA): TGTGCCAGCAGTTTTCGGCCAGGGTTTATTGGCTACACCTTC.

This clonotype has only a few counts. This chain links TRBV24-1 with TRBJ2-2; 11 bases match TRBD1. Per germline, CDR1 KGHDR and CDR2 SFDVKD. The CDR3 is made up of 16 amino acids. V was clipped by 6 bases and J by 0 bases; unmatched bases: 2. CDR3 DNA sequence: TGTGCCACCAGTCGGGGACAGGGGGCGAACACCGGGGAGCTGTTTTTT. Its translation is CATSRGQGANTGELFF.

The sample holds a few counts of this clonotype. The chain combines TRBV7-8 with TRBJ1-6; TRBD1 is a possible D gene (5 bases). V lost 2 bases and J 8 bases, leaving 13 bases between the germline ends. Per germline, CDR1 SGHVS and CDR2 FQNEAQ. This CDR3 contains 15 residues. DNA of the CDR3: TGTGCCAGCAGCTTACCGGGACCGTTATATTCACCCCTCCACTTT. Amino acid sequence: CASSLPGPLYSPLHF.

CDR3 DNA: TGCGCCAGCAGCTCGGGACCTACGAACACTGAAGCTTTCTTT. It translates to CASSSGPTNTEAFF. The gene calls are TRBV5-1 and TRBJ1-1; weak D call: TRBD1 (5 bases). V was trimmed by 3 bases and J by 1 base, leaving 10 bases between them. The CDR3 is made up of 14 amino acids. Looked up from germline, CDR1 is SGHRS and CDR2 is YFSETQ.

This clonotype was recorded many times. The gene calls are TRBV28 and TRBJ2-1, with TRBD1 matching 9 bases. J lost 3 bases, V lost 5 bases, and 5 bases had no gene match. CDR1 and CDR2 (germline): MDHEN, SYDVKM. This CDR3 contains 15 residues. In DNA, the CDR3 is TGTGCCAGCAGTGGGACAGGGTCTTTCTACAATGAGCAGTTCTTC. Protein product: CASSGTGSFYNEQFF.

Comments on this clonotype: A junction boundary mismatches the germline segment, possibly from a read error. The rearrangement links TRBV29-1 to TRBJ2-7; TRBD1 might be the D (5 bases). Per germline, CDR1 SQVTM and CDR2 ANQGSEA. The CDR3 is 12 amino acids. The CDR3 here is CSVGTPTYERYF. The CDR3 bases are TGCAGCGTTGGGACACCGACCTACGAGCGGTACTTC.

As regards this clonotype: Mismatch with germline at one junction end may stem from a read error. The CDR3 nucleotides are TGTGCCAGCAGCCTGGTACAGGGAAATGGGCAGTTCTTC. Protein sequence: CASSLVQGNGQFF. The genes are TRBV28 and TRBJ2-1; weak D call: TRBD1 (6 bases). CDR1 and CDR2 from the germline V gene are MDHEN and SYDVKM. The CDR3 runs to 13 residues.

This clonotype was seen at least ten times. The CDR3 here is CSANGQGNQPQHF. DNA for the CDR3: TGCAGTGCAAATGGACAGGGCAATCAGCCCCAGCATTTT. V gene TRBV20-1 combines with J gene TRBJ1-5; 7 nucleotides match TRBD1. Germline assignment: CDR1 DFQATT and CDR2 SNEGSKA (reference sequence). Trimming removed 6 bases from V and 2 bases from J; junction bases left unmatched: 4. This CDR3 spans 13 amino acids.

The genes are TRBV9 and TRBJ2-3; no clear D. The germline gives CDR1 SGDLS, CDR2 YYNGEE. Trimming cost V 0 bases and J 8 bases, with 7 bases left between them. The CDR3 is 12 amino acids. The CDR3 DNA reads as TGTGCCAGCAGCGTAGGTAGGACTACGCAGTATTTT. It is translated as CASSVGRTTQYF.